The 18 T cell receptor beta chains reported below all come from one sample, sequenced in a study of T cells in Graves' hyperthyroidism and ophthalmopathy. Researchers took RNA transcripts and amplified the TCR beta CDR3 regions from them. During a first-round RT-PCR of the TCR CDR3, the HTBI primer set was used. TCRdb itself ran the multiplex PCR reads through MiXCR, one entry per CDR3 protein. Of a few hundred thousand distinct CDR3 sequences listed, about 15% are singletons. What was sequenced was blood. The origin of the receptors is a woman aged 18-29 years with Graves' hyperthyroidism that later progressed to Graves' ophthalmopathy.

This clonotype has at least ten counts. V is TRBV5-5 and J is TRBJ1-2, with a tentative D call TRBD1 (5 bases). The germline gives CDR1 SGHKS, CDR2 YYEKEE (reference sequence). The CDR3 consists of 15 residues. Deletions cut 1 base from V and 0 bases from J, with 10 bases between. For the CDR3, the DNA is TGTGCCAGCAGCTTGAGGGACCTAGCTAACTATGGCTACACCTTC. This encodes CASSLRDLANYGYTF.

The chain uses TRBV24-1 and TRBJ2-2; no definite D call. From germline, CDR1 is KGHDR and CDR2 SFDVKD. This CDR3 is built from 16 residues. V shed 4 bases and J shed 2 bases, with 13 bases lying between them. The chain's CDR3 is CATSDPVTSNTGELFF. The CDR3 DNA reads TGTGCCACCAGTGACCCTGTGACAAGTAACACCGGGGAGCTGTTTTTT.

This clonotype was picked up many times. The chain uses TRBV15 and TRBJ2-5; TRBD1 is a possible D gene (6 bases). The CDR3 spans 14 residues. The ends were cut back, 1 base at V and 1 base at J, with 7 bases in the middle. In germline, CDR1 is LNHNV, CDR2 YYDKDF (reference sequence). The CDR3 is CATSRGTVQETQYF. CDR3 in DNA: TGTGCCACCAGCAGAGGGACAGTCCAAGAGACCCAGTACTTC.

The table lists this clonotype with many counts. The V and J genes are TRBV20-1 and TRBJ2-1; possibly TRBD2 for D (5 bases). This CDR3 has 14 residues. V was trimmed by 0 bases and J by 4 bases, leaving 10 bases between them. Germline lookup yields CDR1 DFQATT and CDR2 SNEGSKA (reference sequence). CDR3 sequence reads: CSARDLGGYNEQFF. The CDR3, as DNA: TGCAGTGCTAGAGATCTCGGCGGGTACAATGAGCAGTTCTTC.

This clonotype was seen a handful of times. DNA of the CDR3: TGTGCCAGCAGCTTGCGACCTAGCGGGAGGGGACAAGAGACCCAGTACTTC. Protein sequence: CASSLRPSGRGQETQYF. The chain combines TRBV5-8 with TRBJ2-5, with 12 nucleotides matching TRBD2. There are 17 residues in the CDR3. The J segment lost 2 bases and the V segment lost 1 base, leaving 6 bases of the junction unmatched. The germline V gene has CDR1 SGHTS and CDR2 YDEGEE.

This clonotype was picked up many times. The rearrangement links TRBV20-1 to TRBJ2-7, with D possibly TRBD1 on 6 matching bases. CDR1 and CDR2 from the germline V gene are DFQATT and SNEGSKA (reference sequence). The CDR3 covers 15 residues. V gave up 6 bases and J gave up 5 bases, with 23 bases separating them. The chain's CDR3 is CSAKSLNQGLHEQYF. The CDR3 DNA reads TGCAGTGCCAAGAGCCTTAATCAGGGGCTCCACGAGCAGTACTTC.

The sample holds many counts of this clonotype. The chain recombines TRBV27 with TRBJ1-2, with D perhaps TRBD1 (5 bases). The CDR3 consists of 15 residues. Germline CDR1 and CDR2: MNHEY and SMNVEV (reference sequence). Trimming took 6 bases from V and 0 from J, leaving 14 bases between them. CDR3 DNA: TGTGCCAGCAGCCTTAGGAGAGGGGCTAACTATGGCTACACCTTC. The encoded protein is CASSLRRGANYGYTF.

This chain uses TRBV15 with TRBJ2-3, with D possibly being TRBD2 (5 bases). The V end was cut by 5 bases, the J end by 7 bases, with 16 bases between. CDR1 is LNHNV, CDR2 YYDKDF, per germline (reference sequence). The CDR3 has 14 amino acids. CDR3 in amino acids: CATSLGGLANTQYF. The CDR3 DNA reads TGTGCCACCAGCCTCGGAGGACTTGCGAATACGCAGTATTTT.

This clonotype has a handful of counts. V gene TRBV5-1 combines with J gene TRBJ1-4; 7 nucleotides align to TRBD1. The CDR3 extends over 16 amino acids. J lost 0 bases, V lost 1 base, and 3 bases had no gene match. Looked up from germline, CDR1 is SGHRS and CDR2 is YFSETQ. The CDR3 nucleotides are TGCGCCAGCAGCTTGAACAGGGGTGCAACTAATGAAAAACTGTTTTTT. Amino acids: CASSLNRGATNEKLFF.

This clonotype was seen ten or more times. This sequence joins TRBV11-1 and TRBJ2-7, with D hard to call. Germline CDR1 reads SGHAT; CDR2 reads FQDESV (reference sequence). Trimming removed 2 bases from V and 0 bases from J, with 5 bases in between. CDR3 length: 13 amino acids. The CDR3 region has the DNA TGTGCCAGCAGCTTATTACACTCCTACGAGCAGTACTTC. This gives the protein CASSLLHSYEQYF.

This clonotype was counted many times. The chain is built from TRBV5-1 and TRBJ2-3; TRBD2 might be the D (5 bases). Trimming stripped 4 bases from V and 2 bases from J, with 14 bases between. The CDR3 loop spans 15 amino acids. From germline, CDR1 is SGHRS and CDR2 YFSETQ. The CDR3, as DNA: TGCGCCAGCAGCGGAAGGACTCTATCCACAGATACGCAGTATTTT. Translated, it gives CASSGRTLSTDTQYF.

Notes on this clonotype: Relative to the germline gene, one junction end is altered; a read error may explain this. The genes are TRBV20-1 and TRBJ1-1, with a weak D call TRBD1 (6 bases). Germline V CDR1 and CDR2: DFQATT, SNEGSKA (reference sequence). The CDR3 is 15 residues long. The CDR3 spells CSAGEVGAWNTEAFF. In DNA, the CDR3 is TGCAGTGCTGGAGAGGTGGGGGCTTGGAATACTGAAGCTTTCTTT.

In its sample, this clonotype was seen many times. V gene TRBV20-1 combines with J gene TRBJ2-1, with a weak D call TRBD2 (5 bases). V dropped 3 bases and J dropped 9 bases, with 9 bases sitting between them. This CDR3 is 11 amino acids long. The germline V gene encodes CDR1 DFQATT and CDR2 SNEGSKA (reference sequence). CDR3 sequence: CSARSGGEQFF. CDR3 DNA sequence: TGCAGTGCTAGGAGCGGAGGTGAGCAGTTCTTC.

The chain carries TRBV27 and TRBJ1-2, with D tentatively TRBD1 (6 bases). Germline CDR1 and CDR2: MNHEY and SMNVEV (reference sequence). This CDR3 comprises 16 residues. With 6 bases removed from V and 5 bases from J, the gap between germline ends came to 22 bases. CDR3 DNA: TGTGCCAGCAGGTTTTCGCCCGACAGGACCAGATATGGCTACACCTTC. Amino acids: CASRFSPDRTRYGYTF.

This clonotype was seen at least ten times. The chain carries TRBV5-1 and TRBJ1-5; 7 bases align to TRBD1. Germline trimming cut 4 bases from V and 1 base from J; bases unmatched to any gene: 2. The CDR3 loop spans 14 amino acids. Germline loops: CDR1 SGHRS, CDR2 YFSETQ. The CDR3, as DNA: TGCGCCAGCAGCCCGGACAGGAGCAATCAGCCCCAGCATTTT. Its translation: CASSPDRSNQPQHF.

The CDR3 sequence is CASSRGRYNEQFF. The CDR3 bases are TGTGCCAGCAGTCGGGGCAGGTACAATGAGCAGTTCTTC. This chain connects TRBV6-2 or TRBV6-3 to TRBJ2-1; D is tentatively TRBD1 or TRBD2 (5 bases each). V was shortened by 5 bases and J by 4 bases, with 9 bases between the two germline ends. This CDR3 contains 13 residues. CDR1 MNHEY and CDR2 SVGEGT come from the germline V gene.

The sample holds many counts of this clonotype. The junction departs from germline at one end; a sequencing error may be responsible. CDR3 nucleotides: TGTGCCTGGGGTGTCGGGGGGACGAGTAATTCACCCCTCCACTTT. As protein: CAWGVGGTSNSPLHF. The rearrangement links TRBV30 to TRBJ1-6; weak D call: TRBD1 (5 bases). CDR3 size: 15 residues. The germline CDR1 and CDR2 sequences are GTSNPN and SVGIG (reference sequence).

The table lists this clonotype with many counts. The rearrangement uses TRBV28 and TRBJ2-1; D is uncertain. The length of the CDR3 is 14 residues. The V and J ends lost 5 bases and 3 bases respectively, with 11 bases between them. CDR1 MDHEN and CDR2 SYDVKM come from the germline V gene. This CDR3 is CASSPPEYYNEQFF. In DNA, the CDR3 is TGTGCCAGCAGTCCCCCTGAGTACTACAATGAGCAGTTCTTC.